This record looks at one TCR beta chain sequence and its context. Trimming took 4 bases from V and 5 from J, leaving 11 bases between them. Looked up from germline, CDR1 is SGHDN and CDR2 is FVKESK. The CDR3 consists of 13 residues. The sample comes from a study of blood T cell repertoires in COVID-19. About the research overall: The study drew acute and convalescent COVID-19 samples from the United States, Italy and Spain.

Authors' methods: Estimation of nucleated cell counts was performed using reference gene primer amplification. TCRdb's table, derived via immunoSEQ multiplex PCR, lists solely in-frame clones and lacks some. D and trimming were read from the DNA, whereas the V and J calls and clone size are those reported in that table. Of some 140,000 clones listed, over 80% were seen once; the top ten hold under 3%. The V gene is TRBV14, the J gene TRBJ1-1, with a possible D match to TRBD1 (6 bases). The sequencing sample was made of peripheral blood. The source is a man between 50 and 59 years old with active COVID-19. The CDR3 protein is CASSPARGTEAFF. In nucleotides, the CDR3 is TGTGCCAGCAGCCCGGCGAGGGGGACTGAAGCTTTCTTT.